The 29 T cell receptor beta chains below were found in one sample sequenced in a study of blood T cell repertoires in COVID-19. TCRdb's copy holds only in-frame clones and misses some; the assay was immunoSEQ multiplex PCR. The sample consists of about 35,000 clones, 65% to 85% of them appearing once. The sequenced material came from peripheral blood. Source of these receptors: a man in his sixties in a cohort sampled during active COVID-19.

The chain uses TRBV7-6 and TRBJ2-5; 8 positions match TRBD2. V trimming: 8 bases; J trimming: 4 bases; junction bases outside the gene matches: 12. Germline assignment: CDR1 SGHVS and CDR2 FNYEAQ. This CDR3 has 15 amino acids. Here the CDR3 DNA reads TGTGCCAGCCGCTCGGGGGGGACACACGGAGAGACCCAGTACTTC. This translates into CASRSGGTHGETQYF.

Only a few counts were recorded for this clone. The chain links TRBV7-3 to TRBJ2-7; maybe TRBD2 (6 bases). From germline, CDR1 is SGHTA and CDR2 FQGTGA. Trimming took 2 bases from V and 7 from J, leaving 12 bases between them. This CDR3 has 13 residues. The CDR3 DNA is TGTGCCAGCAGCTTATGGGGCGGGGAAGAGCAGTACTTC. This gives the protein CASSLWGGEEQYF.

The V and J genes are TRBV6-5 and TRBJ2-7; tentatively, D is TRBD2 (5 bases). Germline-derived CDR1 and CDR2 are MNHEY and SVGAGI. The CDR3 sequence is 15 residues long. V was cut by 6 bases and J by 3 bases, with 18 bases left in between. The CDR3 coding sequence is TGTGCCAGCAGAGACGGGATTTCCCTTTTCTACGAGCAGTACTTC. It is translated as CASRDGISLFYEQYF.

The genes are TRBV6-6 and TRBJ1-4; TRBD1 is a possible D gene (5 bases). This CDR3 is 15 amino acids long. With 6 bases removed from V and 8 bases from J, the gap between germline ends came to 19 bases. Germline CDR1 MNHNY, CDR2 SVGAGI (reference sequence). Here the CDR3 DNA reads TGTGCCAGCAGATCCCCCACGGGGGGGGACGAAAAACTGTTTTTT. Protein: CASRSPTGGDEKLFF.

In nucleotides, the CDR3 is TGTGCCAGTAGTATTCTAGCGGGAGGTGCCGGGGAGCTGTTTTTT. This gives the protein CASSILAGGAGELFF. The gene calls are TRBV19 and TRBJ2-2, with TRBD2 matching 11 bases. The CDR3 runs to 15 residues. Germline CDR1 LNHDA, CDR2 SQIVND (reference sequence). V lost 3 bases to trimming and J lost 6 bases; unmatched junction nucleotides: 3.

CDR3 amino acids: CASSEYGTLSSYEQYF. CDR3 nucleotide sequence: TGTGCCAGCAGTGAATATGGGACTTTGAGCTCCTACGAGCAGTACTTC. This chain joins TRBV2 and TRBJ2-7; D possibly corresponds to TRBD2 (6 bases). Per the germline V gene, CDR1 is SNHLY and CDR2 is FYNNEI. Trimming removed 2 bases from V and 0 bases from J, with 14 bases in between. This CDR3 region has 16 residues.

This clone was counted between two and nine times. The V call is TRBV2, the J call TRBJ1-2, with D maybe TRBD1 (6 bases). V dropped 6 bases and J dropped 4 bases, with 12 bases sitting between them. Per the germline V gene, CDR1 is SNHLY and CDR2 is FYNNEI. CDR3 length: 13 residues. For the CDR3, the DNA is TGTGCCAGCAGCCCCGGACAGCTCTATGGCTACACCTTC. Amino acid sequence: CASSPGQLYGYTF.

This chain uses TRBV3-1 (or the pseudogene TRBV3-2) with TRBJ2-4; 12 bases are a match to TRBD2. This CDR3 is 18 amino acids long. CDR1 is LGHDT and CDR2 is YNNKEL in the germline V gene (reference sequence). J lost 1 base, V lost 1 base, and 5 bases had no gene match. The DNA for the CDR3 is TGTGCCAGCAGCCAAGGACTAGCGGGGGCCGGGGCCAAAAACATTCAGTACTTC. Encoded protein: CASSQGLAGAGAKNIQYF.

This sequence joins TRBV9 and TRBJ2-6; no definite D call. Germline V CDR1 and CDR2: SGDLS, YYNGEE. Trimming took 4 bases from V and 2 from J, leaving 13 bases between them. This CDR3 is 16 amino acids long. This CDR3 reads CASSPLTVAGANVLTF. CDR3 coding DNA: TGTGCCAGCAGCCCTCTAACAGTCGCTGGGGCCAACGTCCTGACTTTC.

The chain recombines TRBV11-2 with TRBJ2-4; 7 bases map to TRBD2. The ends lost 0 bases at V and 0 bases at J; junction bases unmatched: 8. Germline loops: CDR1 SGHAT, CDR2 FQNNGV. The CDR3 has 18 amino acids. The CDR3, as DNA: TGTGCCAGCAGCTTAGATCAAGGGGCTAGCGGAGCCAAAAACATTCAGTACTTC. This encodes CASSLDQGASGAKNIQYF.

The chain recombines TRBV7-9 with TRBJ2-7, with D possibly matching TRBD1 (5 bases). Germline CDR1 SEHNR, CDR2 FQNEAQ (reference sequence). The V and J ends lost 5 bases and 2 bases respectively, with 13 bases between them. This CDR3 comprises 14 residues. The CDR3 loop is CASSPQGTPYEQYF. CDR3 coding DNA: TGTGCCAGCAGCCCCCAGGGCACCCCCTACGAGCAGTACTTC. Combining the CDR3 with reference TRBV7-9 and TRBJ2-7 gives the whole variable domain DTGVSQNPRHKITKRGQNVTFRCDPISEHNRLYWYRQTLGQGPEFLTYFQNEAQLEKSRLLSDRFSAERPKGSFSTLEIQRTEQGDSAMYLCASSPQGTPYEQYFGPGTRLTVT.

The gene calls are TRBV18 and TRBJ2-2, with D hard to call. Germline loops: CDR1 KGHSH, CDR2 LQKENI. CDR3 length: 13 residues. V lost 2 bases and J 6 bases, leaving 7 bases between the germline ends. The CDR3 region is CASSPARPGELFF. DNA of the CDR3: TGTGCCAGCTCACCAGCCAGGCCCGGGGAGCTGTTTTTT. The full variable domain, rest sourced from reference TRBV18 and TRBJ2-2, is NAGVMQNPRHLVRRRGQEARLRCSPMKGHSHVYWYRQLPEEGLKFMVYLQKENIIDESGMPKERFSAEFPKEGPSILRIQQVVRGDSAAYFCASSPARPGELFFGEGSRLTVL.

The chain links TRBV15 to TRBJ1-1; D is unclear. V was cut by 2 bases and J by 4 bases, with 14 bases left in between. Looked up from germline, CDR1 is LNHNV and CDR2 is YYDKDF (reference sequence). This CDR3 region has 15 residues. The CDR3 loop is CATSRIARRSTEAFF. CDR3 nucleotide sequence: TGTGCCACCAGCAGAATAGCCCGGAGATCCACTGAAGCTTTCTTT. Complete variable domain (other parts from reference TRBV15 and TRBJ1-1): DAMVIQNPRYQVTQFGKPVTLSCSQTLNHNVMYWYQQKSSQAPKLLFHYYDKDFNNEADTPDNFQSRRPNTSFCFLDIRSPGLGDTAMYLCATSRIARRSTEAFFGQGTRLTVV.

The chain employs TRBV5-1 and TRBJ2-7; D possibly corresponds to TRBD2 (6 bases). Looked up from germline, CDR1 is SGHRS and CDR2 is YFSETQ. CDR3 length equals 16 residues. V was cut by 4 bases and J by 4 bases, with 21 bases left in between. DNA of the CDR3: TGCGCCAGCAGCCCCGGCGGGACGGTAGGGAAATACGAGCAGTACTTC. As protein: CASSPGGTVGKYEQYF. Together with reference TRBV5-1 and TRBJ2-7, the CDR3 gives the full variable domain: KAGVTQTPRYLIKTRGQQVTLSCSPISGHRSVSWYQQTPGQGLQFLFEYFSETQRNKGNFPGRFSGRQFSNSRSEMNVSTLELGDSALYLCASSPGGTVGKYEQYFGPGTRLTVT.

The chain has TRBV3-1 (or the pseudogene TRBV3-2) and TRBJ2-7; a weak D match, TRBD2 (6 bases). CDR3 length: 15 residues. Germline V gene lookup returns CDR1 LGHDT and CDR2 YNNKEL (reference sequence). Deletions cut 3 bases from V and 0 bases from J, with 12 bases between. Here the CDR3 DNA reads TGTGCCAGCAGCCAGCCGGGACTTCCCTCCTACGAGCAGTACTTC. As protein: CASSQPGLPSYEQYF.

This chain links TRBV10-3 with TRBJ2-2, with 8 bases identical to TRBD2. The CDR3 runs to 17 residues. Trimming took 0 bases from V and 5 from J; bases not matched to a gene: 8. Germline V CDR1 and CDR2: ENHRY, SYGVKD. The CDR3 loop is CAISESGRGGSTGELFF. The CDR3 DNA reads as TGTGCCATCAGTGAGTCCGGTCGGGGGGGATCTACCGGGGAGCTGTTTTTT.

The chain joins TRBV14 to TRBJ2-2; the D gene is possibly TRBD1 (5 bases). Germline CDR1 and CDR2: SGHDN and FVKESK. Trimming stripped 4 bases from V and 4 bases from J, with 13 bases between. The CDR3 has 15 amino acids. The CDR3 is CASSPLGPPTGELFF. The CDR3 DNA reads as TGTGCCAGCAGCCCTCTGGGGCCCCCCACCGGGGAGCTGTTTTTT.

The chain is built from TRBV7-9 and TRBJ1-1, with D tentatively TRBD1 (5 bases). The CDR3 has 14 amino acids. Per germline, CDR1 SEHNR and CDR2 FQNEAQ (reference sequence). V dropped 5 bases and J dropped 6 bases, with 16 bases sitting between them. The CDR3 DNA sequence: TGTGCCAGCAGCCCTATGGCCGGGGGGGCTGAAGCTTTCTTT. This encodes CASSPMAGGAEAFF.

The rearrangement joins TRBV15 to TRBJ2-2; D remains ambiguous. Germline loops: CDR1 LNHNV, CDR2 YYDKDF (reference sequence). The CDR3 contains 13 residues. Trimming left V 5 bases short and J 8 bases short, with 12 bases between. The CDR3 loop reads CATSATRRGELFF. CDR3 DNA: TGTGCCACCAGCGCGACTCGACGGGGGGAGCTGTTTTTT.

The chain is built from TRBV7-8 and TRBJ2-5, with D perhaps matching TRBD1 (5 bases). This CDR3 spans 15 amino acids. CDR1 and CDR2 from the germline V gene are SGHVS and FQNEAQ. The V gene lost 5 bases and the J gene lost 2 bases, with 15 bases spanning the gap. The CDR3 here is CASSLRTNGQETQYF. The CDR3 DNA reads TGTGCCAGCAGCCTGAGGACAAACGGACAAGAGACCCAGTACTTC.

This clone has just one count. The chain has TRBV30 and TRBJ2-7; 9 positions match TRBD1. Germline loops: CDR1 GTSNPN, CDR2 SVGIG (reference sequence). The junction had 12 bases not matched to a gene; V was cut back by 5 bases and J by 7 bases. The CDR3 totals 14 residues. The DNA of the CDR3 is TGTGCCTGGGACGCCACAGGGGGCGTGGGAGAGCAGTACTTC. The encoded protein is CAWDATGGVGEQYF.

This chain uses TRBV5-1 with TRBJ2-2; D is perhaps TRBD1 (6 bases). The V end was cut by 1 base, the J end by 5 bases, with 15 bases between. This CDR3 has 16 amino acids. The germline CDR1 and CDR2 sequences are SGHRS and YFSETQ. The CDR3 reads CASSLLTGWLTGELFF. CDR3 sequence (DNA): TGCGCCAGCAGCTTGTTGACAGGCTGGTTGACCGGGGAGCTGTTTTTT.

This clone was observed a handful of times. This chain links TRBV5-6 with TRBJ2-2, with a tentative D call TRBD1 (5 bases). Germline V gene lookup returns CDR1 SGHDT and CDR2 YYEEEE. V was trimmed by 4 bases and J by 1 base, leaving 11 bases between them. The CDR3 has 15 residues. The CDR3 nucleotides read TGTGCCAGCAGCCTGGGGCATGTGAACACCGGGGAGCTGTTTTTT. Residues: CASSLGHVNTGELFF. The full variable domain, rest sourced from reference TRBV5-6 and TRBJ2-2, is DAGVTQSPTHLIKTRGQQVTLRCSPKSGHDTVSWYQQALGQGPQFIFQYYEEEERQRGNFPDRFSGHQFPNYSSELNVNALLLGDSALYLCASSLGHVNTGELFFGEGSRLTVL.

The CDR3 DNA sequence: TGTGCCAGCTCGCCGACTAGCGGGAGCATCAACGAGCAGTACTTC. This sequence encodes CASSPTSGSINEQYF. The V and J genes are TRBV6-5 and TRBJ2-7, with TRBD2 matching over 12 bases. Germline values: CDR1 MNHEY, CDR2 SVGAGI. The CDR3 runs to 15 residues. V shed 8 bases, J shed 5 bases, and the junction held 10 bases outside the gene matches.

The gene calls are TRBV11-3 and TRBJ1-2; D is perhaps TRBD1 (5 bases). Trimming stripped 1 base from V and 8 bases from J, with 11 bases between. Germline values: CDR1 SGHNT, CDR2 YENEEA. The CDR3 sequence is 13 residues long. CDR3 loop: CASSLGGARGYTF. The DNA of the CDR3 is TGTGCCAGCAGCTTAGGTGGGGCCAGAGGCTACACCTTC.

This chain uses TRBV27 with TRBJ1-5, with D unresolved. Germline V gene sequence: CDR1 MNHEY, CDR2 SMNVEV (reference sequence). V shed 2 bases and J shed 5 bases, with 16 bases lying between them. This CDR3 spans 16 amino acids. CDR3: CASSLSGRAEDQPQHF. As DNA, the CDR3 is TGTGCCAGCAGTTTAAGTGGCCGCGCGGAAGATCAGCCCCAGCATTTT.

This chain uses TRBV30 with TRBJ2-5, with 8 positions matching TRBD1. The CDR3 is 13 residues long. CDR1 and CDR2 from the germline V gene are GTSNPN and SVGIG (reference sequence). V trimming: 0 bases; J trimming: 5 bases; junction bases outside the gene matches: 2. The CDR3 loop is CAWSVQGVETQYF. CDR3 in DNA: TGTGCCTGGAGTGTACAGGGGGTCGAGACCCAGTACTTC.

In its sample, this clone was seen a few times. The CDR3 region has the DNA TGCGCCAGCAGCTTAGGGACAGAGACTAATTCACCCCTCCACTTT. Residues: CASSLGTETNSPLHF. The chain couples TRBV4-1 to TRBJ1-6; 7 bases agree with TRBD1. This CDR3 has 15 residues. V gave up 5 bases and J gave up 6 bases; unmatched junction bases: 7. The germline gives CDR1 MGHRA, CDR2 YSYEKL.

The V and J genes are TRBV30 and TRBJ2-7; no definite D call. The CDR3 covers 11 residues. Germline CDR1 is GTSNPN and CDR2 is SVGIG (reference sequence). V shed 0 bases and J shed 5 bases, with 5 bases lying between them. CDR3 region: CAWSVANEQYF. CDR3 sequence (DNA): TGTGCCTGGAGTGTAGCGAACGAGCAGTACTTC.